Listed below are T cell receptor beta chains from one sample, sequenced in a study of beta chain features in type 1 diabetes. Sequencing used immunoSEQ multiplex PCR; TCRdb keeps in-frame clones, though not all of them. The table includes about 620,000 clones, roughly a sixth detected once. Sequencing used naive CD4+ T cells from blood. These receptors were taken from a man younger than 30 in good health. CDR3s include the opening cysteine and the closing phenylalanine or tryptophan. D genes are given only for firm matches. Expanded clones get a size class; other rows say once, few or many, or leave the size out.

abundance	j_gene	d_gene	len	v_gene	CDR3nt	CDR3aa
once	TRBJ2-5	.	13	TRBV5-1	TGCGCCAGCAGCGGCGGGCTCCAAGAGACCCAGTACTTC	CASSGGLQETQYF
.	TRBJ1-1	.	14	TRBV29-1	TGCAGCGTTGATGCGGGGGGGGCGAACACTGAAGCTTTCTTT	CSVDAGGANTEAFF
few	TRBJ1-5	.	14	TRBV9	TGTGCCAGCAGCCCCCAGCCCGGGGGACAGCCCCAGCATTTT	CASSPQPGGQPQHF
.	TRBJ1-1	TRBD1	10	TRBV20-1	TGCAGTGCTGGGACAGGGAGAGCTTTCTTT	CSAGTGRAFF
.	TRBJ2-3	.	14	TRBV4-1	TGCGCCAGCAGTCCTGGACTCAAGGGAGATACGCAGTATTTT	CASSPGLKGDTQYF
few	TRBJ1-2	.	11	TRBV20-1	TGCAGTGCCTACCTGAACTATGGCTACACCTTC	CSAYLNYGYTF
.	TRBJ1-1	TRBD1	12	TRBV7-2	TGTGCCAGCAGCCGGGAGGGACAGCAAGCTTTCTTT	CASSREGQQAFF
few	TRBJ2-7	.	15	TRBV7-9	TGTGCCAGCAGCCCTGGGGCAGCTTTTCCATACGAGCAGTACTTC	CASSPGAAFPYEQYF
.	TRBJ1-6	.	14	TRBV15	TGTGCCACCAGCAGAGAGGGGCTAAATTCACCCCTCCACTTT	CATSREGLNSPLHF
.	TRBJ1-5	TRBD1	15	TRBV18	TGTGCCAGCTCACGTTCCACAGGGGGCGTTCAGCCCCAGCATTTT	CASSRSTGGVQPQHF
.	TRBJ2-1	TRBD1	15	TRBV27	TGTGCCAGCAGTCCCCGGGACAGGCCCTACAATGAGCAGTTCTTC	CASSPRDRPYNEQFF
.	TRBJ2-5	.	17	TRBV14	TGTGCCAGCAGCCAAGAGGGGACATTTCCACGAGGGGAGACCCAGTACTTC	CASSQEGTFPRGETQYF
.	TRBJ1-1	.	15	TRBV14	TGTGCCAGCAGCCAAAATCACGGGGGCGCGGCTGAAGCTTTCTTT	CASSQNHGGAAEAFF
.	TRBJ1-1	.	8	TRBV6-5	TGTGTTCCTCCACGGGCTTTCTTT	CVPPRAFF
.	TRBJ2-7	.	14	TRBV6-6	TGTGCCAGCAGTTACTTCGACGGAAGGAACGAGCAGTACTTC	CASSYFDGRNEQYF
.	TRBJ2-7	.	14	TRBV28	TGTGCCAGCAGTTTGGGGCAGGGTGACGCCGAGCAGTACTTC	CASSLGQGDAEQYF
few	TRBJ2-6	.	18	TRBV28	TGTGCCAGCAGTTTTGTTACCGGACGGAAATCTGGGGCCAACGTCCTGACTTTC	CASSFVTGRKSGANVLTF
few	TRBJ1-4	TRBD1	15	TRBV2	TGTGCCAGCAGGGCGACAGGGTTTGGTAATGAAAAACTGTTTTTT	CASRATGFGNEKLFF
.	TRBJ2-7	.	13	TRBV7-3	TGTGCCAGCAGCTTAAAGAACGGATACGAGCAGTACTTC	CASSLKNGYEQYF
.	TRBJ1-3	.	14	TRBV4-3	TGCGCCAGCAGCCAAGATGTCTCTGGAAACACCATATATTTT	CASSQDVSGNTIYF
few	TRBJ2-2	TRBD1	13	TRBV15	TGTGCCACCAGCAACAGGGGAACCGGGGAGCTGTTTTTT	CATSNRGTGELFF
.	TRBJ1-1	TRBD1	14	TRBV7-2	TGTGCCAGCAGCCGAAACAGGGGATTAACTGAAGCTTTCTTT	CASSRNRGLTEAFF
.	TRBJ2-7	.	16	TRBV4-1	TGCGCCAGCAGCCAACTTTTTCGGGACACCTCCTACGAGCAGTACTTC	CASSQLFRDTSYEQYF
.	TRBJ2-5	.	13	TRBV7-3	TGTGCCAGCAGCCGGGACGGTGAAACGACCCAGTACTTC	CASSRDGETTQYF
few	TRBJ2-1	.	13	TRBV7-2	TGTGCCAGCAGCCCCCTCTCGGGCAATGAGCAGTTCTTC	CASSPLSGNEQFF
.	TRBJ2-7	.	14	TRBV7-9	TGTGCCACTCGCCCACAAGCGGCTTCCTACGAGCAGTACTTC	CATRPQAASYEQYF
.	TRBJ2-1	TRBD2	17	TRBV6-1	TGTGCCAGCAGTGAAAGTACGGCGGGGGGGCTCTACAATGAGCAGTTCTTC	CASSESTAGGLYNEQFF
few	TRBJ2-1	.	14	TRBV28	TGTGCCAGCAGTAAAGGGTTTGCCTACAATGAGCAGTTCTTC	CASSKGFAYNEQFF
few	TRBJ1-2	.	15	TRBV6-5	TGTGCCAGCAGTTACTCTCTTGCAGAAATCGATGGCTACACCTTC	CASSYSLAEIDGYTF
.	TRBJ1-6	.	17	TRBV30	TGTGCCTGGAGTGTAAGACTCGTGAGCTCCTATAATTCACCCCTCCACTTT	CAWSVRLVSSYNSPLHF
.	TRBJ1-2	TRBD1	18	TRBV28	TGTGCCAGCAGAGGTAATCCGGGACAGGGAGTCTGGGGTTATGGCTACACCTTC	CASRGNPGQGVWGYGYTF
few	TRBJ2-2	.	15	TRBV7-2	TGTGCCAGCAGCCCCGGGACTTTGAACACCGGGGAGCTGTTTTTT	CASSPGTLNTGELFF
many	TRBJ2-5	.	11	TRBV10-3	TGTGCCATCGGCGCACAAGAGACCCAGTACTTC	CAIGAQETQYF
few	TRBJ2-7	TRBD1	15	TRBV7-9	TGTGCCAGCAGCTTAATCTGGACAGGGACCTACGAGCAGTACTTC	CASSLIWTGTYEQYF
.	TRBJ1-2	.	11	TRBV20-1	TGCAGTGCCCGTCACAGGGATGGCTACACCTTC	CSARHRDGYTF
few	TRBJ2-1	.	13	TRBV9	TGTGCCAGCAGCGTAGAAGGGTTTAGTGAGCAGTTCTTC	CASSVEGFSEQFF
few	TRBJ2-7	.	14	TRBV7-2	TGTGCCAGCAGCCTCGGACAGGGAGGGAGGGAGCAGTACTTC	CASSLGQGGREQYF
.	TRBJ2-3	TRBD2	15	TRBV14	TGTGCCAGCAGCCAAGATGTGCGGGGGAAAGATACGCAGTATTTT	CASSQDVRGKDTQYF
.	TRBJ2-4	TRBD2	15	TRBV18	TGTGCCAGCTCACCCCTCGGACTAGTTAAAAACATTCAGTACTTC	CASSPLGLVKNIQYF
.	TRBJ1-1	.	11	TRBV19	TGTGCCAGTAGGTCTCCGGGTGAAGCTTTCTTT	CASRSPGEAFF